Sequencing of this T cell receptor (beta chain) was carried out in a study of response to subunit inactivated influenza vaccine. Regarding this clonotype: What it binds is unknown.

Study-wide findings and caveats: Authors proposed each seasonal influenza vaccination draws in few new T cells.

From the RT-PCR reads, TCRdb called clonotypes with MiXCR, one entry per CDR3 protein. The repertoire holds some 520,000 distinct CDR3 sequences, with more than 15% as singletons. The CDR3 consists of 12 residues. V lost 0 bases, J lost 8 bases, and 5 bases lay in between. The TCR sequence derives from a man aged 50 to 69 who received an inactivated influenza vaccine. The rearrangement joins TRBV12-3 or TRBV12-4 to TRBJ2-1; D unresolved. The sequencing used CD4+ T cells sorted from PBMCs, collected around 25 months after vaccination. CDR3 protein: CASSLATDEQFF. CDR3 DNA sequence: TGTGCCAGCAGTTTAGCAACTGATGAGCAGTTCTTC.